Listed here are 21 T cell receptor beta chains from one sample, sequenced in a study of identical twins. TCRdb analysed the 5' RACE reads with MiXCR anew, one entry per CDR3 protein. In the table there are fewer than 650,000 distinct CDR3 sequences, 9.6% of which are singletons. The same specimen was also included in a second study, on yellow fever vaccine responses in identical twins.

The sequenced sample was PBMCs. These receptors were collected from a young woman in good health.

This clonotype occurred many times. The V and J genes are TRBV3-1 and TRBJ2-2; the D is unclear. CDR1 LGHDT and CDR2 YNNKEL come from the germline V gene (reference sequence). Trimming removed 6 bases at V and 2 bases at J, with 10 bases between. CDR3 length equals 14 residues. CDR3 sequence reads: CASRNSDNTGELFF. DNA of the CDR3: TGTGCCAGCAGAAACTCGGACAACACCGGGGAGCTGTTTTTT.

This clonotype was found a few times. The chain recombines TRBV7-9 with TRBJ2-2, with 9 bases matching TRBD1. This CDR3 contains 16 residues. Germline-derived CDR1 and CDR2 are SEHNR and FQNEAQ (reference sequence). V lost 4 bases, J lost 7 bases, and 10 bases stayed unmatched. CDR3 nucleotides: TGTGCCAGCAGCTCGCAAACAGGGGGCCGGGACGGGGAGCTGTTTTTT. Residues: CASSSQTGGRDGELFF.

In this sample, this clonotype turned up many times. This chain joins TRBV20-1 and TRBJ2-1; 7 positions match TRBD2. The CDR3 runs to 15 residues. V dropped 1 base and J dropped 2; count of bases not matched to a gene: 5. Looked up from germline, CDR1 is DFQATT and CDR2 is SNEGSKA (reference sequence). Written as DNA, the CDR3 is TGCAGTGCTAGAGTGGTCGGACTAGCCTACAATGAGCAGTTCTTC. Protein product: CSARVVGLAYNEQFF.

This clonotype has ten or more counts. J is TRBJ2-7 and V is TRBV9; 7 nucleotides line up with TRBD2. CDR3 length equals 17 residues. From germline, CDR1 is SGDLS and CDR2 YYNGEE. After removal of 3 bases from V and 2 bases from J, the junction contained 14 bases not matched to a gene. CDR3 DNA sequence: TGTGCCAGCAGCGCAGACGAGCGGGGCTTAAGCGCCTACGAGCAGTACTTC. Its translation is CASSADERGLSAYEQYF.

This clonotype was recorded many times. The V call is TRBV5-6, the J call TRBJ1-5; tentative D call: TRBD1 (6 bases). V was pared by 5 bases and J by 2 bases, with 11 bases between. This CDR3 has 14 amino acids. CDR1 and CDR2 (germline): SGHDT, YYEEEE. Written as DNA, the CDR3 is TGTGCCAGCAGTACAGGGATCGGCAATCAGCCCCAGCATTTT. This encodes CASSTGIGNQPQHF.

The CDR3 sequence is CASSSGQTSTEAFF. For the CDR3, the DNA is TGTGCCAGCAGTTCAGGACAGACGAGCACTGAAGCTTTCTTT. The genes are TRBV6-2 or TRBV6-3 and TRBJ1-1; weak D call: TRBD1 (6 bases). The CDR3 spans 14 residues. The germline V gene encodes CDR1 MNHEY and CDR2 SVGEGT. Between the trimmed V and J ends, which lost 4 bases and 4 bases, there was a span of 13 bases.

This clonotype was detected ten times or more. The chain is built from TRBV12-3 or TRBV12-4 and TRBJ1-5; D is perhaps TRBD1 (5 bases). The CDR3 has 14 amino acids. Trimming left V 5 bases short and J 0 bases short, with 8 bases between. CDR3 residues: CASSLQVSNQPQHF. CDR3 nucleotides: TGTGCCAGCAGTCTACAGGTTAGCAATCAGCCCCAGCATTTT.

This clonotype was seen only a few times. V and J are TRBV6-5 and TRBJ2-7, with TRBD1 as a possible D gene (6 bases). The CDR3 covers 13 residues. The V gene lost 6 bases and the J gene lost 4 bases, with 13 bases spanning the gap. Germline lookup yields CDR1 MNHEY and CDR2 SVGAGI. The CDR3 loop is CASSYNRDYEQYF. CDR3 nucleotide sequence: TGTGCCAGCAGCTATAACAGGGATTACGAGCAGTACTTC.

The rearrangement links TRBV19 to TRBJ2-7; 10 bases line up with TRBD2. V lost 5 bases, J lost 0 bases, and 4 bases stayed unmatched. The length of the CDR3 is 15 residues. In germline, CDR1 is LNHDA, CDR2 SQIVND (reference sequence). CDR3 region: CASSSGLALSYEQYF. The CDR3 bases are TGTGCCAGTAGTTCGGGACTAGCGCTCTCCTACGAGCAGTACTTC. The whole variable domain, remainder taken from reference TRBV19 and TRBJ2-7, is DGGITQSPKYLFRKEGQNVTLSCEQNLNHDAMYWYRQDPGQGLRLIYYSQIVNDFQKGDIAEGYSVSREKKESFPLTVTSAQKNPTAFYLCASSSGLALSYEQYFGPGTRLTVT.

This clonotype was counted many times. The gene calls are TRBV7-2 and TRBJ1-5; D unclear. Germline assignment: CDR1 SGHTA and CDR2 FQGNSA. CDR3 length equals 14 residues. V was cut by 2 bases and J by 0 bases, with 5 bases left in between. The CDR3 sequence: CASSLSHSNQPQHF. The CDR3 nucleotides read TGTGCCAGCAGCTTATCCCATAGCAATCAGCCCCAGCATTTT. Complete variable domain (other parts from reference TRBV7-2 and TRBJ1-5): GAGVSQSPSNKVTEKGKDVELRCDPISGHTALYWYRQSLGQGLEFLIYFQGNSAPDKSGLPSDRFSAERTGGSVSTLTIQRTQQEDSAVYLCASSLSHSNQPQHFGDGTRLSIL.

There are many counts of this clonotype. This chain's CDR3 is CASSVGVGGRVSNEQFF. The CDR3 DNA reads TGTGCCAGCAGCGTAGGGGTTGGGGGGAGGGTATCAAATGAGCAGTTCTTC. V gene TRBV9 combines with J gene TRBJ2-1; 7 bases align to TRBD2. Trimming cost V 0 bases and J 7 bases; bases outside gene matches: 13. The CDR3 is 17 residues long. CDR1 SGDLS and CDR2 YYNGEE come from the germline V gene.

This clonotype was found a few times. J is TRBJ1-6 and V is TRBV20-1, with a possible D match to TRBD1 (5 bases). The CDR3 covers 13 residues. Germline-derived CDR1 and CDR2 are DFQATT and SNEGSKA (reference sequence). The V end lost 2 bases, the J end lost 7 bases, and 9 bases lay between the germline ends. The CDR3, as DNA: TGCAGTGCTAGACAGGGAAGCAATTCACCCCTCCACTTT. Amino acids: CSARQGSNSPLHF.

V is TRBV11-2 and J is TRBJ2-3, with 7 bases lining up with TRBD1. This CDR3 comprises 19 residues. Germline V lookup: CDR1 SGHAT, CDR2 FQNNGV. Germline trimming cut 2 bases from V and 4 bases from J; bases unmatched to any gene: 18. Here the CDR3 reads CASSLQRNIQGMLADTQYF. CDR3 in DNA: TGTGCCAGCAGCTTACAACGAAATATACAGGGGATGTTGGCAGATACGCAGTATTTT.

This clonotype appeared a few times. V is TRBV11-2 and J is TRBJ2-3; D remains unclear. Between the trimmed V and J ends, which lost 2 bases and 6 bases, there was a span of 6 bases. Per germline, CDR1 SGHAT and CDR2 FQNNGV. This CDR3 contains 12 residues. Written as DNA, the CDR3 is TGTGCCAGCAGCTTATTTCACGATACGCAGTATTTT. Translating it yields CASSLFHDTQYF.

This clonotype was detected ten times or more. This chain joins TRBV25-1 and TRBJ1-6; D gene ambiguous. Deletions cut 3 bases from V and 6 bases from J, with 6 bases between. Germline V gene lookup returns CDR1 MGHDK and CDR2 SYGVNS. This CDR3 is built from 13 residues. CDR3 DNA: TGTGCCAGCAGTGAGGAGGTTAATTCACCCCTCCACTTT. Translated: CASSEEVNSPLHF.

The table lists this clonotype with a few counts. The CDR3 loop reads CASSLPGQFYEQYF. For the CDR3, the DNA is TGCGCCAGCAGCCTACCCGGACAGTTCTACGAGCAGTACTTC. The chain joins TRBV5-1 to TRBJ2-7; perhaps TRBD1 as D (6 bases). Germline V gives CDR1 SGHRS, CDR2 YFSETQ. V was shortened by 4 bases and J by 3 bases, with 14 bases between the two germline ends. The CDR3 loop spans 14 amino acids.

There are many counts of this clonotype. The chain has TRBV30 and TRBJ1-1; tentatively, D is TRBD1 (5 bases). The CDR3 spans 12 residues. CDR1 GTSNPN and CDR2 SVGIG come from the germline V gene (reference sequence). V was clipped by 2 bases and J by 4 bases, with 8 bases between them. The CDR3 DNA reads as TGTGCCTGGAGTCTCGGGGCCACTGAAGCTTTCTTT. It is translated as CAWSLGATEAFF.

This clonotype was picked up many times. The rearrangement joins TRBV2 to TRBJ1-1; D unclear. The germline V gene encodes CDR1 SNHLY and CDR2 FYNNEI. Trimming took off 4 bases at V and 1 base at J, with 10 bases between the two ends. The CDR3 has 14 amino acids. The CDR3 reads CASSAEGGNTEAFF. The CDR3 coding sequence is TGTGCCAGCAGTGCGGAGGGAGGGAACACTGAAGCTTTCTTT.

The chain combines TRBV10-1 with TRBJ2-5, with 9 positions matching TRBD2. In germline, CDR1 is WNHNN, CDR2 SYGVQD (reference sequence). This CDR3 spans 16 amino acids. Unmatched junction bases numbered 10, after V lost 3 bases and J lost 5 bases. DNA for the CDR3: TGCGCCAGCAGTGACTCTGGGACTAGCAGGATGGAGACCCAGTACTTC. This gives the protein CASSDSGTSRMETQYF.

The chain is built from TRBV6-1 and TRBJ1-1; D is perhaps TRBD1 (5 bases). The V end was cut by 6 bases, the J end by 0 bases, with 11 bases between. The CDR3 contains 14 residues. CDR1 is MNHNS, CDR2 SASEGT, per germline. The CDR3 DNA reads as TGTGCCAGCAGCCGACAGCTAATGAACACTGAAGCTTTCTTT. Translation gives CASSRQLMNTEAFF.

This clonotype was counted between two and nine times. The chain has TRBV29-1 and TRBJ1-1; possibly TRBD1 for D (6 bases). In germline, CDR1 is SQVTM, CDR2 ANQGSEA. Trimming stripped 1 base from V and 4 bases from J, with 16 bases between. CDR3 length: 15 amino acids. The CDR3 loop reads CSVEGLEGGVTEAFF. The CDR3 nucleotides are TGCAGCGTTGAAGGTTTGGAGGGGGGTGTCACTGAAGCTTTCTTT.